The clone carrying this T cell receptor beta chain was detected a few times. Other DNA sequences of this sample code for an identical CDR3. The V and J ends lost 4 bases and 5 bases respectively, with 9 bases between them. Germline CDR1 reads SQVTM; CDR2 reads ANQGSEA. This CDR3 spans 12 amino acids. Authors' processing steps: Reference gene primer amplification gave nucleated cell count estimates. TCRdb's table, derived via immunoSEQ multiplex PCR, lists solely in-frame clones and lacks some. Clonal size and the V and J genes are those of that table, whereas D and trimming came from the DNA. This table holds roughly 150,000 clones, 79% found once. This sample is drawn from a study of blood T cell repertoires in COVID-19. Study-level background: Samples taken during acute and convalescent COVID-19 were collected in the United States, Italy and Spain. Sources were T cells, B-cell-depleted T cells, or PBMCs; the material itself was cDNA or gDNA.

The chain uses TRBV29-1 and TRBJ1-5; D might be TRBD1 (6 bases). Sequenced sample: peripheral blood. The sequence was obtained from a middle-aged man with active or convalescent COVID-19. CDR3 nucleotide sequence: TGCAGCGTTGGGGGGCAGGATCAGCCCCAGCATTTT. Translation: CSVGGQDQPQHF.